This TCR beta chain appears in the sequencing data of a study of blood T cell repertoires in COVID-19. Whole-study context: The origin of the acute and convalescent COVID-19 samples was the United States, Italy and Spain.

The method was immunoSEQ multiplex PCR; TCRdb's version includes in-frame clones alone and lacks a portion of them. The data hold roughly 200,000 clones, with around 86% observed a single time. J was trimmed by 5 bases and V by 3 bases; bases with no gene match: 9. This CDR3 is 16 amino acids long. Germline CDR1 is SEHNR and CDR2 is FQNEAQ (reference sequence). Participants were aged about 18 to 90 years, lived in about two dozen US areas, and enrolled virtually. The sequenced sample was PBMCs or T cells enriched from blood (not recorded which). V usage is TRBV7-9 and J usage is TRBJ2-1, with 8 bases matching TRBD2. The TCR comes from a man in his forties with acute COVID-19. In nucleotides, the CDR3 is TGTGCCAGCAGCTTCCCGATAGCGGGAATCCACAATGAGCAGTTCTTC. Encoded protein: CASSFPIAGIHNEQFF.